These 2 T cell receptor beta chains share one sample of origin, sequenced in a study of blood T cell repertoires in COVID-19. Only in-frame clones appear in the TCRdb table, and some are missing; sequencing was by immunoSEQ multiplex PCR. Of around 370,000 clones in the sample, roughly 89% were seen once. Sample: peripheral blood. Receptors originate from a woman between 18 and 29 years old who had recovered from COVID-19.

The chain carries TRBV5-1 and TRBJ2-5; 7 bases agree with TRBD2. V trimming: 4 bases; J trimming: 8 bases; junction bases outside the gene matches: 23. Germline CDR1 and CDR2: SGHRS and YFSETQ. This CDR3 has 18 residues. The CDR3 here is CASSRLISPGLSSETQYF. In nucleotides, the CDR3 is TGCGCCAGCAGCCGGTTAATATCTCCGGGACTAAGTAGTGAAACCCAGTACTTC.

The V call is TRBV11-3, the J call TRBJ2-1; 7 nucleotides match TRBD2. The CDR3 loop spans 15 amino acids. Germline V CDR1 and CDR2: SGHNT, YENEEA. V lost 3 bases and J lost 4; bases outside the gene matches: 6. The CDR3 bases are TGTGCCAGCAGCTTTGCGGGAGCCCTATACAATGAGCAGTTCTTC. As protein: CASSFAGALYNEQFF. The complete variable domain, with remaining parts taken from reference TRBV11-3 and TRBJ2-1, reads EAGVVQSPRYKIIEKKQPVAFWCNPISGHNTLYWYLQNLGQGPELLIRYENEEAVDDSQLPKDRFSAERLKGVDSTLKIQPAELGDSAVYLCASSFAGALYNEQFFGPGTRLTVL.